This is a list of T cell receptor beta chains from one sample in a study of blood T cell repertoires in COVID-19. This table comes from immunoSEQ multiplex PCR, and its TCRdb copy is limited to in-frame clones, with some not included. Of 140,000 to 150,000 clones in the sample, around 89% were seen once. The sample comprised PBMCs or T cells enriched from blood (not recorded which). The receptors shown here come from a woman in her 30s with acute COVID-19. Both conserved end residues are part of each CDR3. D genes are given only for firm matches. Some rows have no size entry. The others give once, few or many, or a class for an expanded clone.

V gene	J gene	clone size	D gene	CDR3 DNA	CDR3 protein
TRBV14	TRBJ2-3	-	-	TGTGCCAGCAGCCGACAACTAGCCTCCCGCGAGTATACGCAGTATTTT	CASSRQLASREYTQYF
TRBV6-5	TRBJ1-1	-	-	TGTGCCAGCAGTTACTCGTGGAAGGGGGACACTGAAGCTTTCTTT	CASSYSWKGDTEAFF
TRBV2	TRBJ2-7	-	-	TGTGCCAGCAGGAAAGACAGCTACGAGCAGTACTTC	CASRKDSYEQYF
TRBV28	TRBJ1-2	-	TRBD1	TGTGCCAGCAGTTTGCCCGGGACAGGATATTATGGCTACACCTTC	CASSLPGTGYYGYTF
TRBV19	TRBJ1-1	-	-	TGTGCCAGTAGTATCGACAGGAACACTGAAGCTTTCTTT	CASSIDRNTEAFF
TRBV4-2	TRBJ2-7	-	-	TGTGCCAGCAGCCAACCCGGGATTACCTACGAGCAGTACTTC	CASSQPGITYEQYF
TRBV4-2	TRBJ2-2	-	TRBD2	TGTGCCAGCAGCCAAGATCATCCCGGGACTATTGGGACCGGGGAGCTGTTTTTT	CASSQDHPGTIGTGELFF
TRBV7-2	TRBJ1-1	-	-	TGTGCCAGCAGCTTGGGACAAATCTGGACTGAAGCTTTCTTT	CASSLGQIWTEAFF
TRBV24-1	TRBJ1-2	-	-	TGTGCCACCAGTGATTTTTCCGGGTTTGGCTACACCTTC	CATSDFSGFGYTF
TRBV7-2	TRBJ1-1	-	-	TGTGCCAGCAGCTTAAAGCCAGGGGCCGCGAGCTTCCTCGAAGCTTTCTTT	CASSLKPGAASFLEAFF
TRBV2	TRBJ2-3	-	-	TGTGCCAGCAGGGAAAACCCGACGGGAGATACGCAGTATTTT	CASRENPTGDTQYF
TRBV11-2	TRBJ2-1	-	TRBD2	TGTGCCAGCAGCTCGGGCAGCGGGAGCTCCTACAATGAGCAGTTCTTC	CASSSGSGSSYNEQFF
TRBV3-1/TRBV3-2	TRBJ2-2	-	-	TGTGCCAGCAGCCAGATGGAGGGGAGGTCGGAGGAGCTGTTTTTT	CASSQMEGRSEELFF
TRBV29-1	TRBJ2-7	-	-	TGCAGCGTTAAACAGCTAATATCCTCCTACGAGCAGTACTTC	CSVKQLISSYEQYF
TRBV5-5	TRBJ1-6	-	TRBD1	TGTGCCAGCAGCCCACACTCTGACAGGGTTAATTCACCCCTCCACTTT	CASSPHSDRVNSPLHF
TRBV14	TRBJ1-4	-	TRBD1	TGTGCCAGCAGCCAGGATAGGACAGGGCGGCGTGAAAAACTGTTTTTT	CASSQDRTGRREKLFF
TRBV6-5	TRBJ2-7	-	TRBD1	TGTGCCAGCAGTTACTCGCGGGACAGGGGTCACGAGCAGTACTTC	CASSYSRDRGHEQYF
TRBV5-6	TRBJ2-1	-	-	TGTGCCAGCAGCTTGGGCGCGGGTACCTACAATGAGCAGTTCTTC	CASSLGAGTYNEQFF
TRBV24-1	TRBJ1-4	-	-	TGTGCCACCAGTGACCCGACAGTACATAATGAAAAACTGTTTTTT	CATSDPTVHNEKLFF
TRBV10-1	TRBJ1-5	-	-	TGCGCCTTGGGGCAGGGCGAGAATCAGCCCCAGCATTTT	CALGQGENQPQHF
TRBV6-2/TRBV6-3	TRBJ1-4	-	-	TGTGCCAGCAGTTACCGACAGGCGAGTAATGAAAAACTGTTTTTT	CASSYRQASNEKLFF
TRBV5-1	TRBJ2-7	-	TRBD2	TGCGCCAGCAGCTTGGCCAAAGCGGGAGAAATCGGGCAGTACTTC	CASSLAKAGEIGQYF
TRBV10-1	TRBJ2-7	once	TRBD2	TGCGCCAGCAGTGAACCAGGACTAGCGGTTTCCTACGAGCAGTACTTC	CASSEPGLAVSYEQYF
TRBV11-2	TRBJ2-7	-	TRBD1	TGTGCCAGCAGCTTAGAGGGGACAGGCATCGTCGAGCAGTACTTC	CASSLEGTGIVEQYF
TRBV7-8	TRBJ1-2	-	-	TGTGCCAGCAGCTCCCCAGGGCTTATCCATAACTATGGCTACACCTTC	CASSSPGLIHNYGYTF
TRBV6-1	TRBJ1-1	once	-	TGTGCCAGCAGTGAAGGTAGACTAGGCGCTTTCTTT	CASSEGRLGAFF
TRBV19	TRBJ2-2	-	-	TGTGCCAGTAGTATAAGACAGAATCTCGGGGAGCTGTTTTTT	CASSIRQNLGELFF
TRBV19	TRBJ2-5	-	-	TGTGCCAGTAGTATAGTGGGGGCTCAAGAGACCCAGTACTTC	CASSIVGAQETQYF
TRBV27	TRBJ1-2	once	TRBD1	TGTGCCAGCAGTCCCCGGACAGGAGCCCGCTATGGCTACACCTTC	CASSPRTGARYGYTF
TRBV5-1	TRBJ2-3	-	-	TGCGCCAGCAGCCCCGAAGGGGGTTGGGATACGCAGTATTTT	CASSPEGGWDTQYF